Below, 27 T cell receptor beta chains from the same sample are listed, as sequenced in a study of technical replicates of blood from several donors. Assay used: immunoSEQ multiplex PCR; TCRdb lists only in-frame clones, some missing. This table holds 65,000 to 90,000 clones, 93% found once. Source material: T cells isolated from PBMCs. The receptors were sampled from a human donor in good health.

The V gene is TRBV5-4, the J gene TRBJ2-1; 9 bases are shared with TRBD2. With V trimmed by 4 bases and J by 7 bases, 9 bases remained unmatched. Germline V gene data show CDR1 as SGHNT and CDR2 as YYREEE (reference sequence). The CDR3 spans 15 residues. The CDR3 sequence: CASSPGWTSENEQFF. CDR3 bases: TGTGCCAGCAGCCCTGGGTGGACTAGCGAAAATGAGCAGTTCTTC.

The J gene is TRBJ1-2, the V gene TRBV5-1; TRBD1 is a possible D gene (5 bases). The CDR3 runs to 14 residues. The V gene's germline CDR1 is SGHRS and CDR2 YFSETQ. The ends were cut back, 2 bases at V and 4 bases at J, with 12 bases in the middle. CDR3 residues: CASSLGVLGYGYTF. The CDR3 region has the DNA TGCGCCAGCAGCTTAGGGGTCCTCGGCTATGGCTACACCTTC.

V and J are TRBV27 and TRBJ2-2, with TRBD1 matching 7 bases. V lost 3 bases to trimming and J lost 9 bases; unmatched junction nucleotides: 7. From germline, CDR1 is MNHEY and CDR2 SMNVEV (reference sequence). The CDR3 length is 14 residues. CDR3: CASSLDRKVRELFF. DNA for the CDR3: TGTGCCAGCAGTTTGGACAGGAAGGTCAGGGAGCTGTTTTTT.

The J gene is TRBJ1-5, the V gene TRBV9, with D unresolved. V was clipped by 3 bases and J by 2 bases, with 12 bases between them. Germline lookup yields CDR1 SGDLS and CDR2 YYNGEE. The CDR3 contains 15 residues. CDR3 coding DNA: TGTGCCAGCAGCGCTGGACTTAGCGGCAATCAGCCCCAGCATTTT. Translation gives CASSAGLSGNQPQHF.

The chain joins TRBV4-1 to TRBJ2-2, with D maybe TRBD1 (6 bases). Trimming took off 4 bases at V and 3 bases at J, with 12 bases between the two ends. CDR3 length: 15 amino acids. Per the germline V gene, CDR1 is MGHRA and CDR2 is YSYEKL. The chain's CDR3 is CASSLPGHYTGELFF. The CDR3 nucleotides read TGCGCCAGCAGCCTCCCGGGACATTACACCGGGGAGCTGTTTTTT.

CDR3 residues: CASRYPPGQPNTEAFF. In DNA, the CDR3 is TGCGCCAGCAGATACCCTCCAGGACAGCCGAACACTGAAGCTTTCTTT. This chain connects TRBV10-2 to TRBJ1-1; maybe TRBD1 (6 bases). CDR3 length equals 16 residues. From germline, CDR1 is WSHSY and CDR2 SAAADI. The ends were cut back, 6 bases at V and 1 base at J, with 18 bases in the middle.

The gene calls are TRBV10-1 and TRBJ2-1, with D possibly TRBD2 on 5 matching bases. Per germline, CDR1 WNHNN and CDR2 SYGVQD (reference sequence). CDR3 size: 13 residues. The V and J ends lost 2 bases and 7 bases respectively, with 9 bases between them. CDR3: CASSETRRNEQFF. The CDR3 bases are TGCGCCAGCAGTGAGACAAGGAGGAATGAGCAGTTCTTC.

This chain joins TRBV10-3 and TRBJ2-7, with TRBD1 matching over 12 bases. V shed 4 bases and J 7 bases; nucleotides not matched to a gene: 8. Germline V gene data show CDR1 as ENHRY and CDR2 as SYGVKD. The CDR3 runs 15 residues. CDR3: CAISAPGQGAEEQYF. The CDR3 DNA sequence: TGTGCCATCAGTGCTCCGGGACAGGGGGCAGAGGAGCAGTACTTC.

The rearrangement uses TRBV11-3 and TRBJ1-2; D unclear. This CDR3 region has 13 residues. V was trimmed by 5 bases and J by 3 bases, leaving 10 bases between them. In germline, CDR1 is SGHNT, CDR2 YENEEA. The CDR3 DNA follows: TGTGCCAGCAGCACGGAGGTGGACTATGGCTACACCTTC. Translating gives CASSTEVDYGYTF. Full variable domain (missing parts from reference TRBV11-3 and TRBJ1-2): EAGVVQSPRYKIIEKKQPVAFWCNPISGHNTLYWYLQNLGQGPELLIRYENEEAVDDSQLPKDRFSAERLKGVDSTLKIQPAELGDSAVYLCASSTEVDYGYTFGSGTRLTVV.

The V and J genes are TRBV5-8 and TRBJ2-1; D might be TRBD2 (6 bases). The V gene's germline CDR1 is SGHTS and CDR2 YDEGEE. This CDR3 is 15 amino acids long. The V end was cut by 2 bases, the J end by 2 bases, with 11 bases between. CDR3 DNA sequence: TGTGCCAGCAGCTTCTTAGCGGAACCCTACAATGAGCAGTTCTTC. It encodes CASSFLAEPYNEQFF.

J is TRBJ1-1 and V is TRBV10-1, with 9 bases fitting TRBD1. In germline, CDR1 is WNHNN, CDR2 SYGVQD (reference sequence). CDR3 length: 14 amino acids. The junction had 9 bases not matched to a gene; V was cut back by 2 bases and J by 11 bases. CDR3 nucleotide sequence: TGCGCCAGCAGTGAGGGCTTGGGACAGGGCTCGGCTTTCTTT. This codes for CASSEGLGQGSAFF.

The chain joins TRBV10-2 to TRBJ1-1, with a possible D match to TRBD1 (5 bases). V was pared by 7 bases and J by 3 bases, with 12 bases between. The CDR3 is made up of 13 amino acids. Germline-derived CDR1 and CDR2 are WSHSY and SAAADI. This CDR3 reads CASKWEQDTEAFF. The DNA of the CDR3 is TGCGCCAGCAAGTGGGAACAGGACACTGAAGCTTTCTTT.

The rearrangement links TRBV27 to TRBJ1-5, with D unresolved. The CDR3 runs 13 residues. V was clipped by 2 bases and J by 4 bases, with 6 bases between them. CDR1 MNHEY and CDR2 SMNVEV come from the germline V gene (reference sequence). DNA for the CDR3: TGTGCCAGCAGTTTAAGAGTGAATCAGCCCCAGCATTTT. Translating gives CASSLRVNQPQHF.

V gene TRBV2 combines with J gene TRBJ2-7; TRBD1 matches 10 bases. The germline gives CDR1 SNHLY, CDR2 FYNNEI. The junction had 6 bases not matched to a gene; V was cut back by 11 bases and J by 2 bases. The CDR3 runs to 13 residues. CDR3 sequence: CAPRGTGAYEQYF. Written as DNA, the CDR3 is TGTGCCCCCCGGGGGACAGGGGCCTACGAGCAGTACTTC.

This rearrangement joins TRBV6-5 to TRBJ2-7; TRBD2 agrees at 8 bases. Germline V gene data show CDR1 as MNHEY and CDR2 as SVGAGI. V shed 3 bases, J shed 3 bases, and the junction held 7 bases outside the gene matches. The length of the CDR3 is 15 residues. The DNA of the CDR3 is TGTGCCAGCAGTTATCAGGCGGGGGGCAACTACGAGCAGTACTTC. As protein: CASSYQAGGNYEQYF.

V is TRBV20-1 and J is TRBJ2-3; D gene unclear. Germline CDR1 and CDR2: DFQATT and SNEGSKA (reference sequence). V lost 6 bases, J lost 2 bases, and 6 bases lay in between. The CDR3 runs to 11 residues. The CDR3 region is CSAPFTDTQYF. The CDR3 DNA sequence: TGCAGTGCCCCCTTCACAGATACGCAGTATTTT.

The chain recombines TRBV5-6 with TRBJ1-3; no reliable D call. Germline V gene lookup returns CDR1 SGHDT and CDR2 YYEEEE. V dropped 2 bases and J dropped 4 bases, with 19 bases sitting between them. There are 17 residues in the CDR3. The CDR3 DNA reads as TGTGCCAGCAGCTTCCCCTGGCAGCCAGACGGGGGAAACACCATATATTTT. Its protein product is CASSFPWQPDGGNTIYF.

The rearrangement joins TRBV4-2 to TRBJ1-6, with 10 nucleotides matching TRBD1. This CDR3 contains 16 residues. CDR1 and CDR2 (germline): LGHNA, YNFKEQ. V was pared by 1 base and J by 5 bases, with 2 bases of the junction left unmatched. The CDR3 DNA follows: TGTGCCAGCAGCCAAGGGGACAGGGGAAATAATTCACCCCTCCACTTT. Protein product: CASSQGDRGNNSPLHF.

This chain uses TRBV18 with TRBJ2-5, with D unclear. Trimming stripped 2 bases from V and 3 bases from J, with 4 bases between. Germline lookup yields CDR1 KGHSH and CDR2 LQKENI. The CDR3 runs to 12 residues. The CDR3: CASSPGEETQYF. The DNA for the CDR3 is TGTGCCAGCTCACCAGGAGAAGAGACCCAGTACTTC.

V gene TRBV5-6 combines with J gene TRBJ2-5, with D perhaps matching TRBD1 (5 bases). The ends were cut back, 0 bases at V and 0 bases at J, with 21 bases in the middle. The length of the CDR3 is 19 residues. CDR1 and CDR2 (germline): SGHDT, YYEEEE. The CDR3 region has the DNA TGTGCCAGCAGCTTGGTCGGGCAGGGAATCACTTATTACCAAGAGACCCAGTACTTC. Protein sequence: CASSLVGQGITYYQETQYF.

The chain combines TRBV2 with TRBJ2-7; tentatively, D is TRBD1 (6 bases). CDR3 length equals 14 residues. The ends were cut back, 3 bases at V and 7 bases at J, with 16 bases in the middle. Germline V gene data show CDR1 as SNHLY and CDR2 as FYNNEI. CDR3 amino acids: CASSDRDTSREQYF. In nucleotides, the CDR3 is TGTGCCAGCAGTGACCGGGACACCTCTCGGGAGCAGTACTTC.

This clone showed up just once. The chain links TRBV28 to TRBJ2-7, with TRBD1 matching over 8 bases. The CDR3 extends over 14 amino acids. Germline CDR1 reads MDHEN; CDR2 reads SYDVKM. Germline trimming cut 6 bases from V and 3 bases from J; bases unmatched to any gene: 7. CDR3 amino acids: CASRTQGVGYEQYF. The CDR3 DNA is TGTGCCAGCAGGACACAGGGGGTTGGCTACGAGCAGTACTTC.

The V call is TRBV6-1, the J call TRBJ2-7; 7 bases fit TRBD1. The CDR3 covers 14 residues. V trimming: 8 bases; J trimming: 5 bases; junction bases outside the gene matches: 12. Germline CDR1 reads MNHNS; CDR2 reads SASEGT. In nucleotides, the CDR3 is TGTGCCAGCTTATCGAGACAGGGAGTCCACGAGCAGTACTTC. Amino acid sequence: CASLSRQGVHEQYF.

This chain uses TRBV9 with TRBJ2-5; 7 positions match TRBD1. The junction had 5 bases not matched to a gene; V was cut back by 0 bases and J by 0 bases. Germline loops: CDR1 SGDLS, CDR2 YYNGEE. The CDR3 is made up of 16 amino acids. In DNA form, the CDR3 reads TGTGCCAGCAGCGTAGGTTCGACAGGGTACCAAGAGACCCAGTACTTC. This codes for CASSVGSTGYQETQYF.

V usage is TRBV6-5 and J usage is TRBJ1-5; D gene ambiguous. CDR3 length: 15 residues. Germline V gives CDR1 MNHEY, CDR2 SVGAGI. Trimming stripped 5 bases from V and 1 base from J, with 12 bases between. CDR3 loop: CASSRRWRSNQPQHF. The CDR3 nucleotides read TGTGCCAGCAGTCGAAGGTGGCGGAGCAATCAGCCCCAGCATTTT.

Here the CDR3 reads CASSLQGPGANVLTF. CDR3 DNA: TGTGCCAGCAGCCTCCAGGGGCCTGGGGCCAACGTCCTGACTTTC. This chain links TRBV7-2 with TRBJ2-6; possibly TRBD1 for D (6 bases). V shed 5 bases and J shed 2 bases, with 10 bases lying between them. Germline V gene lookup returns CDR1 SGHTA and CDR2 FQGNSA. CDR3 size: 15 residues. Full variable domain (remainder filled in from reference TRBV7-2 and TRBJ2-6): GAGVSQSPSNKVTEKGKDVELRCDPISGHTALYWYRQSLGQGLEFLIYFQGNSAPDKSGLPSDRFSAERTGGSVSTLTIQRTQQEDSAVYLCASSLQGPGANVLTFGAGSRLTVL.

The genes are TRBV19 and TRBJ2-2; 7 bases line up with TRBD2. The CDR3 runs 14 residues. Trimming took 9 bases from V and 4 from J; bases not matched to a gene: 8. Germline V gives CDR1 LNHDA, CDR2 SQIVND (reference sequence). CDR3 DNA sequence: TGTGCCAGGGGTCTAGCGGACGGCACCGGGGAGCTGTTTTTT. This translates into CARGLADGTGELFF.